The rows below give T cell receptor beta chains drawn from one sample of a study of cytomegalovirus exposure and HLA in healthy donors. TCRdb's copy holds only in-frame clones and misses some; the assay was immunoSEQ multiplex PCR. The sample includes around 40,000 clones, approximately 78% of them seen just once. Sequences were obtained from PBMCs. Source of these receptors: a woman aged 30 to 39 in good health and CMV-seronegative. The CDR3 runs from the conserved cysteine through the conserved F or W. The D gene is left open where the match is weak. Size is omitted from some rows. Given values are once, few, many or a class for expanded clones.

V gene: TRBV6-5
D gene: TRBD1
J gene: TRBJ1-2
clone size: .
CDR3 protein: CASSRDSLYGYTF
CDR3 DNA: TGTGCCAGCAGTCGGGACAGCCTCTATGGCTACACCTTC

V gene: TRBV4-1
D gene: TRBD1
J gene: TRBJ1-2
clone size: .
CDR3 protein: CASRPSSAGGRDDGYTF
CDR3 DNA: TGCGCCAGCAGGCCATCCTCCGCAGGGGGCAGGGACGATGGCTACACCTTC

V gene: TRBV18
D gene: TRBD1
J gene: TRBJ2-6
clone size: .
CDR3 protein: CASSERQGNGANVLTF
CDR3 DNA: TGTGCCAGCTCAGAAAGACAGGGGAACGGGGCCAACGTCCTGACTTTC

V gene: TRBV4-1
D gene: TRBD1
J gene: TRBJ1-2
clone size: .
CDR3 protein: CASSQDDRGYGYTF
CDR3 DNA: TGCGCCAGCAGCCAAGACGACAGGGGTTATGGCTACACCTTC

V gene: TRBV6-1
D gene: TRBD1
J gene: TRBJ2-1
clone size: .
CDR3 protein: CASMDRSSYNEQFF
CDR3 DNA: TGTGCCAGTATGGACAGGAGCTCCTACAATGAGCAGTTCTTC

V gene: TRBV5-1
D gene: .
J gene: TRBJ2-7
clone size: .
CDR3 protein: CASSLEVAAYEQYF
CDR3 DNA: TGCGCCAGCAGCTTGGAAGTAGCCGCCTACGAGCAGTACTTC

V gene: TRBV10-3
D gene: TRBD1
J gene: TRBJ1-1
clone size: .
CDR3 protein: CAISDYSGQGADEAFF
CDR3 DNA: TGTGCCATCAGTGATTACTCGGGGCAGGGGGCCGATGAAGCTTTCTTT

V gene: TRBV29-1
D gene: .
J gene: TRBJ2-5
clone size: .
CDR3 protein: CSVECQNQETQYF
CDR3 DNA: TGCAGCGTTGAGTGTCAAAATCAAGAGACCCAGTACTTC

V gene: TRBV15
D gene: .
J gene: TRBJ1-4
clone size: .
CDR3 protein: CATSSTDRVATNEKLFF
CDR3 DNA: TGTGCCACCAGCTCCACGGACAGAGTAGCAACTAATGAAAAACTGTTTTTT

V gene: TRBV5-1
D gene: TRBD1
J gene: TRBJ2-5
clone size: .
CDR3 protein: CASSPIRDRYQETQYF
CDR3 DNA: TGCGCCAGCAGCCCCATCCGGGACAGATATCAAGAGACCCAGTACTTC

V gene: TRBV7-2
D gene: .
J gene: TRBJ2-7
clone size: .
CDR3 protein: CASSLRARGLAEQYF
CDR3 DNA: TGTGCCAGCAGCTTAAGGGCCAGGGGTTTGGCCGAGCAGTACTTC

V gene: TRBV6-1
D gene: .
J gene: TRBJ2-3
clone size: .
CDR3 protein: CASSELLPTGDTQYF
CDR3 DNA: TGTGCCAGCAGTGAATTACTACCGACAGGTGATACGCAGTATTTT

V gene: TRBV30
D gene: .
J gene: TRBJ2-7
clone size: .
CDR3 protein: CAWSAPRAGKRDEQYF
CDR3 DNA: TGTGCCTGGAGTGCCCCCCGGGCAGGGAAGCGCGACGAGCAGTACTTC

V gene: TRBV5-4
D gene: .
J gene: TRBJ2-7
clone size: .
CDR3 protein: CASSLGATGEQYF
CDR3 DNA: TGTGCCAGCAGCTTGGGGGCGACGGGAGAGCAGTACTTC

V gene: TRBV28
D gene: .
J gene: TRBJ2-7
clone size: .
CDR3 protein: CASLSGLLGEQYF
CDR3 DNA: TGTGCCAGTTTATCAGGGCTTCTGGGGGAGCAGTACTTC

V gene: TRBV6-1
D gene: .
J gene: TRBJ1-5
clone size: .
CDR3 protein: CASQSGYSNQPQHF
CDR3 DNA: TGTGCCAGCCAGTCAGGATATAGCAATCAGCCCCAGCATTTT

V gene: TRBV5-1
D gene: TRBD1
J gene: TRBJ1-1
clone size: .
CDR3 protein: CASSLTITGATEAFF
CDR3 DNA: TGCGCCAGCAGCTTGACAATTACAGGGGCCACTGAAGCTTTCTTT

V gene: TRBV18
D gene: .
J gene: TRBJ1-1
clone size: .
CDR3 protein: CASSPYGGGATEAFF
CDR3 DNA: TGTGCCAGCTCACCCTACGGGGGGGGAGCCACTGAAGCTTTCTTT

V gene: TRBV6-4
D gene: .
J gene: TRBJ2-2
clone size: .
CDR3 protein: CASRLGSNTGELFF
CDR3 DNA: TGTGCCAGCAGACTGGGCTCCAACACCGGGGAGCTGTTTTTT

V gene: TRBV30
D gene: TRBD1
J gene: TRBJ1-6
clone size: few
CDR3 protein: CAWSPQGDGYNSPLHF
CDR3 DNA: TGTGCCTGGAGTCCACAGGGGGATGGCTATAATTCACCCCTCCACTTT

V gene: TRBV7-6
D gene: TRBD1
J gene: TRBJ2-3
clone size: .
CDR3 protein: CASRLTGQGLGTQYF
CDR3 DNA: TGTGCCAGCAGATTAACGGGACAGGGACTCGGTACGCAGTATTTT

V gene: TRBV7-2
D gene: .
J gene: TRBJ2-1
clone size: .
CDR3 protein: CASSLVGNEQFF
CDR3 DNA: TGTGCCAGCAGCTTAGTCGGCAATGAGCAGTTCTTC

V gene: TRBV29-1
D gene: .
J gene: TRBJ2-3
clone size: .
CDR3 protein: CSVDGGTDTQYF
CDR3 DNA: TGCAGCGTTGACGGAGGCACAGATACGCAGTATTTT

V gene: TRBV19
D gene: TRBD2
J gene: TRBJ2-5
clone size: .
CDR3 protein: CASSMTSGSLETQYF
CDR3 DNA: TGTGCCAGTAGTATGACTAGCGGGAGTCTAGAGACCCAGTACTTC

V gene: TRBV7-9
D gene: .
J gene: TRBJ1-2
clone size: .
CDR3 protein: CASGANYGYTF
CDR3 DNA: TGTGCCAGCGGAGCTAACTATGGCTACACCTTC

V gene: TRBV10-3
D gene: .
J gene: TRBJ2-2
clone size: .
CDR3 protein: CAISEYRAGTGELFF
CDR3 DNA: TGTGCCATCAGTGAATACAGGGCGGGCACCGGGGAGCTGTTTTTT

V gene: TRBV6-1
D gene: .
J gene: TRBJ1-5
clone size: few
CDR3 protein: CASSDPYQPQHF
CDR3 DNA: TGTGCCAGCAGTGATCCATATCAGCCCCAGCATTTT

V gene: TRBV5-4
D gene: TRBD1
J gene: TRBJ2-5
clone size: .
CDR3 protein: CASSNRDSQETQYF
CDR3 DNA: TGTGCCAGCAGCAATCGGGACAGCCAAGAGACCCAGTACTTC

V gene: TRBV5-1
D gene: TRBD2
J gene: TRBJ2-1
clone size: .
CDR3 protein: CASSINPGGGVFGNEQFF
CDR3 DNA: TGCGCCAGCAGCATAAACCCTGGCGGGGGGGTGTTTGGCAATGAGCAGTTCTTC

V gene: TRBV10-3
D gene: TRBD2
J gene: TRBJ2-1
clone size: .
CDR3 protein: CAISEGLAGGPLPYNEQFF
CDR3 DNA: TGTGCCATCAGTGAGGGACTAGCGGGAGGGCCACTCCCATACAATGAGCAGTTCTTC

V gene: TRBV5-1
D gene: .
J gene: TRBJ2-3
clone size: .
CDR3 protein: CASSLGRNQDTQYF
CDR3 DNA: TGCGCCAGCAGCTTGGGCAGGAACCAAGATACGCAGTATTTT

V gene: TRBV28
D gene: TRBD2
J gene: TRBJ2-7
clone size: .
CDR3 protein: CASAGAGGSYEQYF
CDR3 DNA: TGTGCCAGCGCGGGGGCGGGAGGCTCCTACGAGCAGTACTTC

V gene: TRBV28
D gene: .
J gene: TRBJ1-4
clone size: few
CDR3 protein: CASSPSDGNGKLFF
CDR3 DNA: TGTGCCAGCAGTCCTTCGGACGGGAATGGGAAACTGTTTTTT

V gene: TRBV7-8
D gene: TRBD1
J gene: TRBJ2-6
clone size: .
CDR3 protein: CAVPGQGFGAGANVLTF
CDR3 DNA: TGTGCCGTCCCGGGACAGGGTTTTGGGGCTGGGGCCAACGTCCTGACTTTC

V gene: TRBV7-9
D gene: .
J gene: TRBJ2-1
clone size: once
CDR3 protein: CASRLDRLLSYNEQFF
CDR3 DNA: TGTGCCAGCAGACTCGACAGACTCCTCTCCTACAATGAGCAGTTCTTC

V gene: TRBV6-1
D gene: .
J gene: TRBJ2-7
clone size: few
CDR3 protein: CASSKKRTDLRGQYF
CDR3 DNA: TGTGCCAGCAGTAAGAAAAGGACGGACCTACGGGGGCAGTACTTC

V gene: TRBV14
D gene: TRBD1
J gene: TRBJ1-1
clone size: .
CDR3 protein: CASSQNRGWNTEAFF
CDR3 DNA: TGTGCCAGCAGCCAAAACAGGGGTTGGAACACTGAAGCTTTCTTT

V gene: TRBV4-2
D gene: .
J gene: TRBJ2-1
clone size: .
CDR3 protein: CASSQVETNNEQFF
CDR3 DNA: TGTGCCAGCAGCCAAGTTGAGACTAACAATGAGCAGTTCTTC

V gene: TRBV30
D gene: .
J gene: TRBJ1-2
clone size: .
CDR3 protein: CASRPREGGYTF
CDR3 DNA: TGTGCCTCTCGCCCGAGGGAGGGAGGCTACACCTTC

V gene: TRBV2
D gene: .
J gene: TRBJ1-1
clone size: .
CDR3 protein: CASKTLRGVAEAFF
CDR3 DNA: TGTGCCAGCAAAACCCTCAGGGGAGTGGCTGAAGCTTTCTTT

V gene: TRBV18
D gene: TRBD1
J gene: TRBJ2-7
clone size: .
CDR3 protein: CASSPRDSFHEQYF
CDR3 DNA: TGTGCCAGCTCACCACGGGACAGCTTCCACGAGCAGTACTTC

V gene: TRBV12-2
D gene: .
J gene: TRBJ1-1
clone size: .
CDR3 protein: CASRSGAGNTEAFF
CDR3 DNA: TGTGCAAGTCGCTCAGGAGCGGGGAACACTGAAGCTTTCTTT